This T cell receptor beta chain originates from a study of shared clonotypes between healthy human individuals. Germline CDR1 SNHLY, CDR2 FYNNEI. V lost 7 bases and J lost 6; bases outside the gene matches: 14. This CDR3 is 15 amino acids long. Findings and limits, study-wide: Tissues were not sampled, only blood, and their repertoires likely differ.

This clone was observed a few times. The antigen is unknown. The repertoire was sequenced with immunoSEQ multiplex PCR; TCRdb's copy has only in-frame clones and lacks some. The table has around 430,000 clones, 70% to 80% seen once. The rearrangement uses TRBV2 and TRBJ2-7; TRBD2 matches at 8 bases. This receptor was identified in a middle-aged woman in good health. Some clones in this sample may be carry-over from other donors' samples. The sequencing sample was made of PBMCs. The CDR3 sequence is CASKTSGTSLTEQYF. DNA of the CDR3: TGTGCCAGCAAGACTTCCGGGACTAGTCTGACCGAGCAGTACTTC.